Listed below are T cell receptor beta chains from one sample, sequenced in a study of prognosis after radiotherapy for stage I lung cancer. TCRdb re-called the multiplex PCR reads with MiXCR, one entry per CDR3 protein. The table shows about 25,000 distinct CDR3 sequences, with under 40% occurring only once. This material consisted of PBMCs, taken before or after stereotactic body radiation therapy (not recorded which). All receptors derive from a donor aged 50 or older with non-small cell lung cancer. The conserved cysteine and the conserved F or W are not part of the CDR3 here. The D gene is left open where the match is weak.

d_call: .
v_call: TRBV11-2
cdr3_length: 14
cdr3_aa: ASSLEYLIPYTEAF

d_call: TRBD2
v_call: TRBV20-1
cdr3_length: 12
cdr3_aa: SASPEGGYETQY

d_call: .
v_call: TRBV11-3
cdr3_length: 12
cdr3_aa: ASSSSGGESEAF

d_call: .
v_call: TRBV7-2
cdr3_length: 15
cdr3_aa: ASSLARLVGSTDTQY

d_call: .
v_call: TRBV18
cdr3_length: 11
cdr3_aa: ASSPGEGGKLF

d_call: .
v_call: TRBV6-1
cdr3_length: 12
cdr3_aa: AIRAWLSTYTQY

d_call: .
v_call: TRBV6-1
cdr3_length: 13
cdr3_aa: ASSVSYSSYNEQF

d_call: .
v_call: TRBV5-1
cdr3_length: 14
cdr3_aa: ASSLFETGNTGELF

d_call: TRBD1
v_call: TRBV25-1
cdr3_length: 15
cdr3_aa: ASSEITGGWIDNEQF

d_call: TRBD1
v_call: TRBV6-1
cdr3_length: 12
cdr3_aa: ASRGQGAVVELF

d_call: TRBD1
v_call: TRBV29-1
cdr3_length: 11
cdr3_aa: SVGEGANTEAF

d_call: TRBD1
v_call: TRBV20-1
cdr3_length: 13
cdr3_aa: SATDRGRGNTEAF

d_call: .
v_call: TRBV7-8
cdr3_length: 11
cdr3_aa: ASRRKMNTEAF

d_call: .
v_call: TRBV18
cdr3_length: 11
cdr3_aa: ASSPAGQSGQY

d_call: TRBD2
v_call: TRBV7-9
cdr3_length: 12
cdr3_aa: ASSESWRENEQF

d_call: .
v_call: TRBV27
cdr3_length: 10
cdr3_aa: ASRTANTEAF

d_call: .
v_call: TRBV11-2
cdr3_length: 10
cdr3_aa: ASSKSGREQF

d_call: TRBD1
v_call: TRBV27
cdr3_length: 12
cdr3_aa: ASSFDREGYEQY

d_call: .
v_call: TRBV28
cdr3_length: 13
cdr3_aa: ASRLGTADSYEQY

d_call: TRBD1
v_call: TRBV19
cdr3_length: 13
cdr3_aa: ASSTRTGGLDTQY

d_call: .
v_call: TRBV20-1
cdr3_length: 14
cdr3_aa: SARVEIKGNTGELF

d_call: .
v_call: TRBV12-3/TRBV12-4
cdr3_length: 13
cdr3_aa: ASSLPGRLNSPLH

d_call: TRBD2
v_call: TRBV19
cdr3_length: 13
cdr3_aa: ASTRRGGDTGELF

d_call: TRBD2
v_call: TRBV4-2
cdr3_length: 14
cdr3_aa: ASSHPTSGKFYEQY

d_call: .
v_call: TRBV7-9
cdr3_length: 13
cdr3_aa: ASSRSGGGDTEAF

d_call: TRBD2
v_call: TRBV5-1
cdr3_length: 15
cdr3_aa: ASSRGLAGAFFNEQF

d_call: TRBD2
v_call: TRBV20-1
cdr3_length: 13
cdr3_aa: SAPGLAASYNEQF

d_call: TRBD2
v_call: TRBV4-1
cdr3_length: 15
cdr3_aa: ASSPPRTSGSTGELF

d_call: .
v_call: TRBV5-6
cdr3_length: 12
cdr3_aa: ASSADHTGNTIY

d_call: TRBD1
v_call: TRBV5-4
cdr3_length: 14
cdr3_aa: ASSYRGTGVHSPLH

d_call: TRBD1
v_call: TRBV6-2/TRBV6-3
cdr3_length: 14
cdr3_aa: ASSHRRGRPGNTIY

d_call: TRBD2
v_call: TRBV27
cdr3_length: 13
cdr3_aa: ASKKASGGTYEQY

d_call: .
v_call: TRBV29-1
cdr3_length: 11
cdr3_aa: SVDRGRNHEQY

d_call: .
v_call: TRBV5-1
cdr3_length: 12
cdr3_aa: ASSTPTVDNEQF

d_call: .
v_call: TRBV2
cdr3_length: 11
cdr3_aa: ASSDRIYNEQF

d_call: .
v_call: TRBV28
cdr3_length: 11
cdr3_aa: ASWPGVGLEQF

d_call: TRBD1
v_call: TRBV24-1
cdr3_length: 14
cdr3_aa: ATSESGRTGLDTQY

d_call: .
v_call: TRBV20-1
cdr3_length: 11
cdr3_aa: SATEIAYNEQF

d_call: TRBD1
v_call: TRBV27
cdr3_length: 13
cdr3_aa: ASSHRDRGHQPKH

d_call: .
v_call: TRBV15
cdr3_length: 14
cdr3_aa: ATSRRGSGSNQPQH

d_call: .
v_call: TRBV27
cdr3_length: 10
cdr3_aa: ASSLAGYTQY

d_call: .
v_call: TRBV18
cdr3_length: 13
cdr3_aa: ASSAGSAGANVLT

d_call: .
v_call: TRBV5-1
cdr3_length: 12
cdr3_aa: ASSLGESSGELF

d_call: TRBD1
v_call: TRBV3-1
cdr3_length: 13
cdr3_aa: ASSSGTGLIYGYT

d_call: .
v_call: TRBV6-1
cdr3_length: 10
cdr3_aa: ASSGRAGGYT

d_call: .
v_call: TRBV19
cdr3_length: 12
cdr3_aa: ASTSPHSGNTIY